The rows below give T cell receptor beta chains drawn from one sample of a study of blood T cell repertoires in COVID-19. Assay: immunoSEQ multiplex PCR; the TCRdb copy retains only in-frame clones and omits some. This table has a few hundred thousand clones, under 90% appearing once. The sample consisted of PBMCs or T cells enriched from blood (not recorded which). These receptors all stem from a woman aged 45-65 years who had been exposed to COVID-19. Both conserved end residues are trimmed from each CDR3. A D gene is named only where the DNA matches it firmly.

TRBD2,TRBV2,TRBJ2-1,ASSSSGGKNEQF
NA,TRBV5-1,TRBJ2-3,ASRTRAGGSDTQY
NA,TRBV10-2,TRBJ1-5,ASSESPGNSNQPQH
TRBD1,TRBV27,TRBJ1-1,ASGDSGPEAF
NA,TRBV10-3,TRBJ1-1,AIGQTLSAEAF
NA,TRBV12-3/TRBV12-4,TRBJ2-3,ASSLFVGQQY
TRBD1,TRBV30,TRBJ1-3,AWSMVRGLDTIY
TRBD1,TRBV30,TRBJ1-1,AWSQRQGEAEAF
NA,TRBV7-2,TRBJ2-2,ASSLDVGSGNTGELF
NA,TRBV5-4,TRBJ1-1,ASSLGANTEAF
TRBD1,TRBV11-2,TRBJ2-7,ASSFGTDVYEQY
NA,TRBV30,TRBJ2-5,AWRVSSGPQY
TRBD1,TRBV7-2,TRBJ2-6,ASSLRTGSGANVLT
TRBD2,TRBV5-8,TRBJ2-7,ASSPLAGGYEQY
NA,TRBV3-1/TRBV3-2,TRBJ2-5,ASTLAGPQETQY
NA,TRBV27,TRBJ1-6,ASSARRDNSPLH
NA,TRBV28,TRBJ2-6,ASSLSPQLKGAGANVLT
TRBD1,TRBV11-3,TRBJ2-3,ASSWGTGATDTQY
NA,TRBV9,TRBJ1-4,ASSVGQGTNEKLL
NA,TRBV10-3,TRBJ1-3,AISESMEAGNTIY
NA,TRBV2,TRBJ1-4,ASSEPPTGEKLF
TRBD2,TRBV11-2,TRBJ2-1,ASSLGDGGADEQF
NA,TRBV7-8,TRBJ1-4,ASSLGTAEKLF
NA,TRBV28,TRBJ1-2,ASSRPGAYGYT
NA,TRBV6-5,TRBJ1-2,ASSSTVDPGYGYT
NA,TRBV11-2,TRBJ2-7,ASSLDYPDNSYEQY
TRBD1,TRBV7-2,TRBJ1-2,ASAGDRDGYGYT
TRBD1,TRBV27,TRBJ1-2,ASSTGQGAYGYT
TRBD1,TRBV24-1,TRBJ2-5,ATSDDRDRGIETQY
TRBD2,TRBV2,TRBJ2-2,ASKSTSGGNTGELF
TRBD2,TRBV11-2,TRBJ2-1,ASSPSGTNNEQF
TRBD1,TRBV7-9,TRBJ1-6,AGARDRDYSPLH
NA,TRBV28,TRBJ2-2,ASKIIRGSYTGELF